The 18 T cell receptor beta chains below all came from one sample that was sequenced in a study of cytomegalovirus exposure and HLA in healthy donors. This table comes from immunoSEQ multiplex PCR, and its TCRdb copy is limited to in-frame clones, with some not included. The sample contains some 250,000 clones, roughly 88% of which appear only once. The sample was PBMCs. Receptors originate from a woman aged 25 to 45 in good health and CMV-seronegative.

V and J are TRBV11-3 and TRBJ2-1; D is unclear. The CDR3 sequence is 16 residues long. Trimming shortened V by 0 bases and J by 4 bases, and 13 bases separated the two germline ends. Germline CDR1 is SGHNT and CDR2 is YENEEA. CDR3 sequence reads: CASSLDSSGWYNEQFF. CDR3 bases: TGTGCCAGCAGCTTAGATTCGAGTGGGTGGTACAATGAGCAGTTCTTC.

The gene calls are TRBV11-2 and TRBJ2-1; D remains unclear. CDR1 and CDR2 (germline): SGHAT, FQNNGV. V was trimmed by 6 bases and J by 10 bases, leaving 7 bases between them. This CDR3 contains 10 residues. The CDR3 DNA reads TGTGCCAGCAGTACTGGGGAGCAGTTCTTC. Its translation: CASSTGEQFF.

The chain uses TRBV2 and TRBJ2-1, with TRBD2 matching over 8 bases. The CDR3 length is 15 residues. Trimming at V came to 6 bases and at J to 0 bases, leaving 4 bases not matched to a gene. Germline CDR1 and CDR2: SNHLY and FYNNEI. CDR3 bases: TGTGCCAGCAGAAAGCGGGGGAGCTCCTACAATGAGCAGTTCTTC. Encoded protein: CASRKRGSSYNEQFF.

V and J are TRBV4-3 and TRBJ2-3; TRBD1 might be the D (5 bases). There are 16 residues in the CDR3. V was shortened by 3 bases and J by 0 bases, with 13 bases between the two germline ends. Per the germline V gene, CDR1 is LGHNA and CDR2 is YSLEER. CDR3 loop: CASSHVGATSTDTQYF. As DNA, the CDR3 is TGCGCCAGCAGCCACGTAGGGGCGACTAGCACAGATACGCAGTATTTT.

V gene TRBV7-7 combines with J gene TRBJ2-6; 14 bases fit TRBD2. CDR1 SSHAT and CDR2 FNYEAQ come from the germline V gene (reference sequence). The junction had 4 bases not matched to a gene; V was cut back by 3 bases and J by 3 bases. The CDR3 has 18 residues. The DNA of the CDR3 is TGTGCCAGCAGCTTGGGACTAGCGGGAGTTGGTGGGGCCAACGTCCTGACTTTC. Its translation is CASSLGLAGVGGANVLTF.

This clone occurred once. The gene calls are TRBV7-9 and TRBJ2-3; D not resolved. This CDR3 has 16 amino acids. Germline CDR1 is SEHNR and CDR2 is FQNEAQ (reference sequence). Trimming pared 1 base from V and 0 bases from J, leaving 11 bases between. Here the CDR3 reads CASSLEAKTSTDTQYF. DNA of the CDR3: TGTGCCAGCAGCTTAGAGGCCAAAACTAGCACAGATACGCAGTATTTT.

CDR3 loop: CASSLDKARGYNEQFF. The CDR3 region has the DNA TGTGCCAGCAGCTTAGATAAGGCGCGGGGCTACAATGAGCAGTTCTTC. The rearrangement links TRBV11-2 to TRBJ2-1; TRBD2 might be the D (6 bases). The CDR3 has 16 residues. Trimming cost V 0 bases and J 3 bases, with 12 bases left between them. CDR1 is SGHAT and CDR2 is FQNNGV in the germline V gene.

The chain carries TRBV4-3 and TRBJ2-1; 10 bases are shared with TRBD2. V gave up 1 base and J gave up 6 bases; unmatched junction bases: 3. This CDR3 contains 15 residues. Looked up from germline, CDR1 is LGHNA and CDR2 is YSLEER. CDR3 residues: CASSQALAGVNEQFF. CDR3 nucleotides: TGCGCCAGCAGCCAAGCTCTAGCGGGAGTCAATGAGCAGTTCTTC.

On this clone: The identical CDR3 is also encoded by other nucleotide sequences in the sample. The chain employs TRBV5-1 and TRBJ2-7; D is uncertain. Looked up from germline, CDR1 is SGHRS and CDR2 is YFSETQ. The CDR3 covers 11 residues. V was clipped by 5 bases and J by 0 bases, with 3 bases between them. The CDR3 region is CASSSSYEQYF. As DNA, the CDR3 is TGCGCCAGCAGTTCCTCCTACGAGCAGTACTTC.

The chain carries TRBV28 and TRBJ2-7, with D perhaps matching TRBD2 (5 bases). The germline V gene encodes CDR1 MDHEN and CDR2 SYDVKM. The CDR3 spans 18 residues. V was shortened by 4 bases and J by 3 bases, with 25 bases between the two germline ends. Written as DNA, the CDR3 is TGTGCCAGCAGTTCCCACTCGGGATGGACCTGGGAATACTACGAGCAGTACTTC. As protein: CASSSHSGWTWEYYEQYF. The variable domain in full, with the rest retrieved from reference TRBV28 and TRBJ2-7, is DVKVTQSSRYLVKRTGEKVFLECVQDMDHENMFWYRQDPGLGLRLIYFSYDVKMKEKGDIPEGYSVSREKKERFSLILESASTNQTSMYLCASSSHSGWTWEYYEQYFGPGTRLTVT.

This clone was counted between two and nine times. This rearrangement joins TRBV10-1 to TRBJ2-7, with TRBD2 matching over 7 bases. V lost 11 bases, J lost 1 base, and 8 bases stayed unmatched. CDR1 and CDR2 (germline): WNHNN, SYGVQD (reference sequence). This CDR3 is 13 amino acids long. The CDR3 nucleotides read TGCGCCCAAGCGGGGACCGATTCCTACGAGCAGTACTTC. This codes for CAQAGTDSYEQYF.

This chain joins TRBV7-9 and TRBJ2-7, with D unresolved. The V gene lost 5 bases and the J gene lost 1 base, with 12 bases spanning the gap. Germline V gene lookup returns CDR1 SEHNR and CDR2 FQNEAQ (reference sequence). The CDR3 runs to 14 residues. The DNA for the CDR3 is TGTGCCAGCAGCCCCCCGGCGGATTCCTACGAGCAGTACTTC. Translation gives CASSPPADSYEQYF.

The V gene is TRBV28, the J gene TRBJ2-2; a possible D gene is TRBD2 (6 bases). The germline V and J ends were trimmed by 8 bases and 5 bases, with 12 bases remaining between them. This CDR3 is built from 13 residues. Germline V lookup: CDR1 MDHEN, CDR2 SYDVKM. The CDR3 sequence is CASRGGGTGELFF. The CDR3 DNA sequence: TGTGCCAGCCGGGGAGGAGGGACCGGGGAGCTGTTTTTT.

The chain combines TRBV27 with TRBJ2-7; 8 bases are a match to TRBD2. The CDR3 is 14 amino acids. The germline gives CDR1 MNHEY, CDR2 SMNVEV (reference sequence). V dropped 3 bases and J dropped 2; count of bases not matched to a gene: 3. CDR3 region: CASSFAGGAYEQYF. As DNA, the CDR3 is TGTGCCAGCAGTTTCGCCGGGGGGGCCTACGAGCAGTACTTC.

This clone was seen only once. The junction and the germline gene differ at one end; a read error may be behind it. The CDR3 here is CASSPAGGFDGHTF. CDR3 sequence (DNA): TGTGCCAGCAGTCCTGCCGGGGGGTTCGATGGCCACACCTTC. The chain joins TRBV27 to TRBJ1-2; D is possibly TRBD1 (5 bases). This CDR3 is 14 amino acids long. CDR1 is MNHEY, CDR2 SMNVEV, per germline (reference sequence).

DNA for the CDR3: TGTGCCAGCAGTTTACCAGGGTTCGAGCAGTACTTC. Protein product: CASSLPGFEQYF. The chain is built from TRBV28 and TRBJ2-7, with D possibly being TRBD1 (5 bases). From germline, CDR1 is MDHEN and CDR2 SYDVKM. The CDR3 sequence is 12 residues long. Trimming shortened V by 2 bases and J by 6 bases, and 8 bases separated the two germline ends.

This chain connects TRBV7-2 to TRBJ1-2; TRBD1 is a possible D gene (6 bases). V was pared by 7 bases and J by 6 bases, with 18 bases between. Germline values: CDR1 SGHTA, CDR2 FQGNSA. There are 14 residues in the CDR3. The CDR3 sequence: CASTWGANYDGYTF. DNA of the CDR3: TGTGCCAGCACATGGGGGGCGAATTATGATGGCTACACCTTC. The full variable domain, rest sourced from reference TRBV7-2 and TRBJ1-2, is GAGVSQSPSNKVTEKGKDVELRCDPISGHTALYWYRQSLGQGLEFLIYFQGNSAPDKSGLPSDRFSAERTGGSVSTLTIQRTQQEDSAVYLCASTWGANYDGYTFGSGTRLTVV.

The rearrangement uses TRBV9 and TRBJ2-5; TRBD2 agrees at 7 bases. CDR3 size: 14 residues. From germline, CDR1 is SGDLS and CDR2 YYNGEE. V lost 1 base and J lost 3; bases outside the gene matches: 3. The CDR3 nucleotides read TGTGCCAGCAGCGTAATTGCGGGAGAAGAGACCCAGTACTTC. Translation gives CASSVIAGEETQYF.